These 18 T cell receptor beta chains came from one sample sequenced in a study of circulating CD8 cells and anti-PD-1 response in melanoma. The QIAseq Immune Repertoire TCR panel built the libraries from roughly 15 ng of total RNA. In TCRdb, the reads were re-called with MiXCR into one record per CDR3 protein. The sample yields 250 to 300 distinct CDR3 sequences, about 8.1% seen once. Live CD3+CD8+TCRalphabeta+ cells were sorted into four subsets by PD-1 and/or TIGIT. Material: CD8+ T cells from PBMCs, obtained at baseline or after one month of anti-PD-1 therapy (not recorded which). These receptors all come from a human donor with melanoma.

Judged by abundance, this clonotype is large. The chain joins TRBV19 to TRBJ2-4; 7 bases fit TRBD1. CDR1 and CDR2 (germline): LNHDA, SQIVND (reference sequence). V was clipped by 7 bases and J by 6 bases; unmatched bases: 6. The CDR3 is 13 residues long. Here the CDR3 DNA reads TGTGCCAGTATAGGGGACAGCCGAAACATTCAGTACTTC. Its translation is CASIGDSRNIQYF.

This clonotype is judged large. This chain joins TRBV7-3 and TRBJ2-3; D gene ambiguous. The CDR3 spans 12 residues. The germline V gene encodes CDR1 SGHTA and CDR2 FQGTGA. V was trimmed by 5 bases and J by 7 bases, leaving 10 bases between them. DNA of the CDR3: TGTGCCAGCAGCCTAGTGGGGAATACGCAGTATTTT. It specifies CASSLVGNTQYF. The variable domain in full, with the rest retrieved from reference TRBV7-3 and TRBJ2-3, is GAGVSQTPSNKVTEKGKYVELRCDPISGHTALYWYRQSLGQGPEFLIYFQGTGAADDSGLPNDRFFAVRPEGSVSTLKIQRTERGDSAVYLCASSLVGNTQYFGPGTRLTVL.

This clonotype is large (0.1 to 1%). This chain connects TRBV28 to TRBJ2-5; a weak D match, TRBD1 (6 bases). Germline V gene lookup returns CDR1 MDHEN and CDR2 SYDVKM. The CDR3 has 21 amino acids. Trimming pared 5 bases from V and 2 bases from J, leaving 33 bases between. This CDR3 reads CASSSYSQITKQGRPQETQYF. In nucleotides, the CDR3 is TGTGCCAGCAGTAGTTACTCCCAGATCACGAAACAGGGCCGACCTCAAGAGACCCAGTACTTC.

By proportion, this clonotype is large. This chain links TRBV9 with TRBJ2-5; 12 nucleotides align to TRBD2. The CDR3 totals 18 residues. From germline, CDR1 is SGDLS and CDR2 YYNGEE. V gave up 0 bases and J gave up 4 bases; unmatched junction bases: 10. The DNA of the CDR3 is TGTGCCAGCAGCGTAGAAGGAATCCCTAGCGGGAGGGCAGAGACCCAGTACTTC. Amino acids: CASSVEGIPSGRAETQYF. Full variable domain (outside the CDR3, taken from reference TRBV9 and TRBJ2-5): DSGVTQTPKHLITATGQRVTLRCSPRSGDLSVYWYQQSLDQGLQFLIQYYNGEERAKGNILERFSAQQFPDLHSELNLSSLELGDSALYFCASSVEGIPSGRAETQYFGPGTRLLVL.

By its share, this clonotype is large. The V gene is TRBV11-2, the J gene TRBJ2-1; D uncertain. The V end was cut by 1 base, the J end by 10 bases, with 8 bases between. The V gene's germline CDR1 is SGHAT and CDR2 FQNNGV. The CDR3 runs 12 residues. The CDR3 region is CASSLGGWEQFF. Written as DNA, the CDR3 is TGTGCCAGCAGCTTAGGAGGTTGGGAGCAGTTCTTC.

By share, this clonotype ranks as large. The J gene is TRBJ1-5, the V gene TRBV28, with D perhaps TRBD1 (6 bases). From germline, CDR1 is MDHEN and CDR2 SYDVKM. Deletions cut 6 bases from V and 0 bases from J, with 12 bases between. The CDR3 is made up of 15 amino acids. This chain's CDR3 is CASRYRVFSNQPQHF. CDR3 sequence (DNA): TGTGCCAGCAGATACAGGGTCTTTAGCAATCAGCCCCAGCATTTT.

By its share, this clonotype is large. This chain joins TRBV2 and TRBJ2-7; D is unresolved. CDR1 is SNHLY and CDR2 is FYNNEI in the germline V gene. V dropped 0 bases and J dropped 3 bases, with 6 bases sitting between them. The CDR3 length is 13 residues. The CDR3 is CASSEAWNYEQYF. CDR3 nucleotides: TGTGCCAGCAGTGAAGCTTGGAACTACGAGCAGTACTTC. The variable domain in full, completed from reference TRBV2 and TRBJ2-7, reads EPEVTQTPSHQVTQMGQEVILRCVPISNHLYFYWYRQILGQKVEFLVSFYNNEISEKSEIFDDQFSVERPDGSNFTLKIRSTKLEDSAMYFCASSEAWNYEQYFGPGTRLTVT.

By sample share, this clonotype is large. V usage is TRBV27 and J usage is TRBJ1-5; D is possibly TRBD1 (5 bases). With 7 bases removed from V and 2 bases from J, the gap between germline ends came to 9 bases. Germline V gene sequence: CDR1 MNHEY, CDR2 SMNVEV (reference sequence). The CDR3 extends over 13 amino acids. The CDR3 here is CASTQGGNQPQHF. CDR3 DNA: TGTGCCAGCACCCAAGGGGGCAATCAGCCCCAGCATTTT.

By share of the sample, this clonotype is large (0.1 to 1%). The rearrangement joins TRBV24-1 to TRBJ2-3; tentatively, D is TRBD2 (6 bases). Germline-derived CDR1 and CDR2 are KGHDR and SFDVKD. Trimming took off 3 bases at V and 7 bases at J, with 16 bases between the two ends. The CDR3 totals 15 residues. CDR3 nucleotides: TGTGCCACCAGTGATGAGGGTTGGGGCGGGAATACGCAGTATTTT. The encoded protein is CATSDEGWGGNTQYF.

By share of the sample, this clonotype is large (0.1 to 1%). The V gene is TRBV20-1, the J gene TRBJ2-4; the match to TRBD1 covers 7 bases. This CDR3 region has 13 residues. J lost 7 bases, V lost 6 bases, and 9 bases had no gene match. Germline lookup yields CDR1 DFQATT and CDR2 SNEGSKA (reference sequence). The CDR3: CSASGTVGNIQYF. The DNA of the CDR3 is TGCAGTGCCTCCGGGACAGTGGGGAACATTCAGTACTTC.

This clonotype is judged large. The chain recombines TRBV27 with TRBJ2-1, with 11 bases identical to TRBD1. This CDR3 has 16 residues. Germline CDR1 MNHEY, CDR2 SMNVEV (reference sequence). After removal of 5 bases from V and 3 bases from J, the junction contained 6 bases not matched to a gene. DNA for the CDR3: TGTGCCAGCAGTCCGGGGGACAGGGGGTACTACAATGAGCAGTTCTTC. It is translated as CASSPGDRGYYNEQFF.

This clonotype is termed large. This sequence joins TRBV4-1 and TRBJ1-5; 7 bases fit TRBD1. The V segment lost 4 bases and the J segment 2 bases; nucleotides outside the gene matches: 5. The germline CDR1 and CDR2 sequences are MGHRA and YSYEKL. This CDR3 contains 15 residues. The CDR3 nucleotides read TGCGCCAGCAGCCCCCCCGGACAGGGCAATCAGCCCCAGCATTTT. Its translation: CASSPPGQGNQPQHF.

Within the sample, this clonotype is large. V and J are TRBV3-1 and TRBJ2-2; tentatively, D is TRBD1 (6 bases). This CDR3 spans 15 amino acids. Germline V CDR1 and CDR2: LGHDT, YNNKEL (reference sequence). V was clipped by 2 bases and J by 2 bases, with 9 bases between them. CDR3 region: CASSQRDTNTGELFF. The CDR3 coding sequence is TGTGCCAGCAGCCAAAGGGACACCAACACCGGGGAGCTGTTTTTT.

By sample fraction, this clonotype is medium-sized (0.01 to 0.1%). V and J are TRBV25-1 and TRBJ2-7; no firm D call. CDR1 and CDR2 from the germline V gene are MGHDK and SYGVNS. The CDR3 has 11 residues. Trimming left V 1 base short and J 5 bases short, with 3 bases between. CDR3 in amino acids: CASSEFNEQYF. CDR3 DNA sequence: TGTGCCAGCAGTGAATTTAACGAGCAGTACTTC.

Judged by abundance, this clonotype is large (0.1 to 1%). V is TRBV28 and J is TRBJ2-7; 7 positions agree with TRBD1. Germline V lookup: CDR1 MDHEN, CDR2 SYDVKM. Trimming cost V 3 bases and J 10 bases; bases outside gene matches: 6. This CDR3 spans 12 amino acids. The CDR3 reads CASSFDRAEQYF. For the CDR3, the DNA is TGTGCCAGCAGTTTCGACAGGGCGGAACAGTACTTC. The full variable domain, its missing parts supplied by reference TRBV28 and TRBJ2-7, is DVKVTQSSRYLVKRTGEKVFLECVQDMDHENMFWYRQDPGLGLRLIYFSYDVKMKEKGDIPEGYSVSREKKERFSLILESASTNQTSMYLCASSFDRAEQYFGPGTRLTVT.

By share, this clonotype counts as large. The chain recombines TRBV19 with TRBJ1-1, with D maybe TRBD1 (6 bases). This CDR3 spans 15 amino acids. Germline CDR1 reads LNHDA; CDR2 reads SQIVND (reference sequence). V shed 3 bases and J shed 1 base, with 12 bases lying between them. CDR3 region: CASSILTTGNTEAFF. The CDR3 region has the DNA TGTGCCAGTAGTATCCTTACGACAGGGAACACTGAAGCTTTCTTT. The complete variable domain, with remaining parts taken from reference TRBV19 and TRBJ1-1, reads DGGITQSPKYLFRKEGQNVTLSCEQNLNHDAMYWYRQDPGQGLRLIYYSQIVNDFQKGDIAEGYSVSREKKESFPLTVTSAQKNPTAFYLCASSILTTGNTEAFFGQGTRLTVV.

In its sample, this clonotype ranks as large (0.1 to 1%). This chain's CDR3 is CASSPAGTEAFF. CDR3 DNA: TGTGCCAGCAGTCCGGCAGGGACTGAAGCTTTCTTT. This chain links TRBV5-6 with TRBJ1-1; D may be TRBD1 (5 bases). CDR1 and CDR2 from the germline V gene are SGHDT and YYEEEE. The CDR3 has 12 amino acids. V lost 5 bases and J 5 bases, leaving 10 bases between the germline ends.

Within the sample, this clonotype is large (0.1 to 1%). V is TRBV20-1 and J is TRBJ1-5, with unresolved D. The CDR3 is 13 amino acids. Trimming cost V 5 bases and J 5 bases, with 13 bases left between them. Germline CDR1 DFQATT, CDR2 SNEGSKA (reference sequence). Here the CDR3 reads CSAGRALDQPQHF. CDR3 in DNA: TGCAGTGCTGGGCGGGCCCTAGATCAGCCCCAGCATTTT.